This TCR beta chain was captured by sequencing in a study of cytomegalovirus exposure and HLA in healthy donors. With 60 Vbeta and 13 Jbeta primers, the PCR was carried out. Sequencing was performed with immunoSEQ multiplex PCR; in TCRdb, only in-frame clones are kept and a portion is missing. The sample holds 130,000 or so clones, under 85% seen once. Germline CDR1 and CDR2: SQVTM and ANQGSEA. Trimming stripped 6 bases from V and 3 bases from J, with 9 bases between. The CDR3 covers 12 residues. General study points: A link between a missense DCLRE1C variant and TCR beta V- and J-gene trimming emerged from a later analysis.

Points on this clone: Its cognate antigen is unknown.

The chain has TRBV29-1 and TRBJ1-3; D perhaps matches TRBD1 (6 bases). This TCR was sampled from a man aged 25 to 40 in good health and CMV-seronegative. The sample was PBMCs. CDR3 coding DNA: TGCAGCGTACAGGGTTATGGAAACACCATATATTTT. This codes for CSVQGYGNTIYF.